The 3 T cell receptor beta chains below come from one sample, sequenced in a study of shared clonotypes between healthy human individuals. Profiled with immunoSEQ multiplex PCR; TCRdb holds only in-frame clones, not every one. The sample has 2 million to 2.5 million clones, 85% to 95% seen once. The naive CD8 subset, CD45RO-negative cells positively selected for CCR7, excluded terminally differentiated effector memory CD45RA+ cells. Sequencing was carried out using naive CD8+ T cells sorted from blood. The receptors were sampled from a young man in good health.

The gene calls are TRBV7-9 and TRBJ2-7, with D perhaps given as TRBD1 or TRBD2 (5 bases each). The CDR3 is 14 amino acids. Between the trimmed V and J ends, which lost 5 bases and 2 bases, there was a span of 13 bases. CDR1 is SEHNR, CDR2 FQNEAQ, per germline (reference sequence). CDR3 loop: CASSEGPGAYEQYF. In DNA, the CDR3 is TGTGCCAGCAGCGAGGGGCCTGGGGCCTACGAGCAGTACTTC. Supplemented by reference TRBV7-9 and TRBJ2-7, the full variable domain reads DTGVSQNPRHKITKRGQNVTFRCDPISEHNRLYWYRQTLGQGPEFLTYFQNEAQLEKSRLLSDRFSAERPKGSFSTLEIQRTEQGDSAMYLCASSEGPGAYEQYFGPGTRLTVT.

The chain links TRBV15 to TRBJ2-2; 10 bases map to TRBD1. Germline CDR1 is LNHNV and CDR2 is YYDKDF (reference sequence). CDR3 length equals 16 residues. J gave up 3 bases and V 1 base, and 2 bases lay outside the gene matches. DNA of the CDR3: TGTGCCACCAGCAGAGGAGGGACAGGGGACACCGGGGAGCTGTTTTTT. Its translation is CATSRGGTGDTGELFF.

The rearrangement joins TRBV13 to TRBJ2-3; D is uncertain. With 5 bases removed from V and 5 bases from J, the gap between germline ends came to 8 bases. CDR3 length: 12 amino acids. CDR1 and CDR2 (germline): PRHDT, FYEKMQ (reference sequence). CDR3: CASSEPGDTQYF. The CDR3 nucleotides read TGTGCCAGCAGCGAACCGGGAGATACGCAGTATTTT. Based on the CDR3 plus reference TRBV13 and TRBJ2-3, the full variable domain is AAGVIQSPRHLIKEKRETATLKCYPIPRHDTVYWYQQGPGQDPQFLISFYEKMQSDKGSIPDRFSAQQFSDYHSELNMSSLELGDSALYFCASSEPGDTQYFGPGTRLTVL.